The rows below give T cell receptor beta chains drawn from one sample of a study of cytomegalovirus exposure and HLA in healthy donors. Repertoires were generated with immunoSEQ multiplex PCR, while TCRdb's copy carries only in-frame clones and drops some. The table records about 93,000 clones, under 80% of them present only once. Source material: PBMCs. These receptors came from a boy younger than 18 in good health and CMV-seronegative. Both conserved end residues are part of each CDR3. Fields, in order: D gene, V gene, clone size, J gene, CDR3 DNA, CDR3 protein. A D gene is named only where the DNA matches it firmly. Where a row states a size, it is once, few, many or the class of an expanded clone; other rows omit it.

>-|TRBV5-4|-|TRBJ2-3
TGTGCCAGCAGATCTCCTCTAGCCGATACGCAGTATTTT
CASRSPLADTQYF
>TRBD2|TRBV9|-|TRBJ2-1
TGTGCCAGCAGCGTAGCCCGGGGGGGCCCCGATGAGCAGTTCTTC
CASSVARGGPDEQFF
>-|TRBV4-1|-|TRBJ2-6
TGCGCCAGCAGCCAAGATGAGCGGGCGGTAATAGCTGGGGCCAACGTCCTGACTTTC
CASSQDERAVIAGANVLTF
>-|TRBV13|-|TRBJ1-2
TGTGCCAGCAGCCGTAGAACAGCAGCTAACTATGGCTACACCTTC
CASSRRTAANYGYTF
>TRBD1|TRBV6-1|-|TRBJ2-7
TGTGCCAGCAGCAGAGACAGGGCCACCTACGAGCAGTACTTC
CASSRDRATYEQYF
>-|TRBV10-2|-|TRBJ1-5
TGCGCCAGCACCGGAGGCAATCAGCCCCAGCATTTT
CASTGGNQPQHF
>-|TRBV28|-|TRBJ2-3
TGTGCCAGCAGGAAAGGAAGAGGACAGTTCACAGATACGCAGTATTTT
CASRKGRGQFTDTQYF
>TRBD2|TRBV7-3|-|TRBJ2-4
TGTGCCAGCAGCCCCCGACCCCGACGCCGCCGCGGGAGCCTAGCCAAAAACATTCAGTACTTC
CASSPRPRRRRGSLAKNIQYF
>-|TRBV7-9|-|TRBJ2-7
TGTGCCAGCAGCTCCCCGGGATACTCCTACGAGCAGTACTTC
CASSSPGYSYEQYF
>-|TRBV4-3|few|TRBJ1-1
TGCGCCAGCAGCCAAGATATTACAGGGAACACTGAAGCTTTCTTT
CASSQDITGNTEAFF
>-|TRBV6-1|few|TRBJ2-2
TGTGCCAGCGGGGCGGGACCGAACACCGGGGAGCTGTTTTTT
CASGAGPNTGELFF
>-|TRBV27|-|TRBJ1-5
TGTGCCAGCAGTCGACAGTTTAGCAATCAGCCCCAGCATTTT
CASSRQFSNQPQHF
>-|TRBV28|-|TRBJ1-1
TGTGCCAGCAGACAGGCTGGGTTCACTGAAGCTTTCTTT
CASRQAGFTEAFF
>-|TRBV19|-|TRBJ2-1
TGTGCCAGTGGCCGTGACTCCTACAATGAGCAGTTCTTC
CASGRDSYNEQFF
>-|TRBV30|-|TRBJ2-7
TGTGCCTGGAGTGTTGTCAGGGGGGTCTACGAGCAGTACTTC
CAWSVVRGVYEQYF
>TRBD2|TRBV28|-|TRBJ2-7
TGTGCCAGCAGCTTGGGACTAGCGGGGGTTCGCGAGCAGTACTTC
CASSLGLAGVREQYF
>TRBD1|TRBV6-5|few|TRBJ2-1
TGTGCCAGCCACGGATTGAGGGGGCGGGTTGGGCAGTTCTTC
CASHGLRGRVGQFF
>TRBD2|TRBV5-1|-|TRBJ2-7
TGCGCCAGCAGCTTTTGGACAGGCGGGGGGGCCTACGAGCAGTACTTC
CASSFWTGGGAYEQYF
>-|TRBV20-1|-|TRBJ1-1
TGCAGTGCTAGAGATATCACGGGAGCTTTCTTT
CSARDITGAFF
>TRBD1|TRBV4-1|-|TRBJ1-1
TGCGCCAGCAGCCAAGATGACAGGGGGAACACTGAAGCTTTCTTT
CASSQDDRGNTEAFF
>-|TRBV29-1|-|TRBJ2-7
TGCAGTGCCAGGGTCCCCTACTCCTACGAGCAGTACTTC
CSARVPYSYEQYF
>TRBD1|TRBV6-1|-|TRBJ1-2
TGTGCCAGCACCGGACAGGGGGCCAACTATGGCTACACCTTC
CASTGQGANYGYTF
>-|TRBV9|-|TRBJ2-5
TGTGCCAGCAGCGTAGGTAACAGTTGGGGGGCCCAGTACTTC
CASSVGNSWGAQYF
>TRBD1|TRBV7-9|few|TRBJ1-6
TGTGCCAGCAGTCCGCAGGGGGCGTATAATTCACCCCTCCACTTT
CASSPQGAYNSPLHF
>-|TRBV7-2|-|TRBJ2-7
TGTGCCAGCAGCCTCTGGGGCACTGGCTCCTACGAGCAGTACTTC
CASSLWGTGSYEQYF
>-|TRBV6-5|-|TRBJ1-6
TGTGCCAGTTGGAGACGAAGCTCCTATAATTCACCCCTCCACTTT
CASWRRSSYNSPLHF
>-|TRBV5-6|few|TRBJ1-2
TGTGCCAGCAGCTTGGGCAGGGGTCAGGGCTACACCTTC
CASSLGRGQGYTF
>-|TRBV6-1|-|TRBJ1-6
TGTGCCAGCAGTGAAAGACAGTTCTATAATTCACCCCTCCACTTT
CASSERQFYNSPLHF
>-|TRBV19|-|TRBJ1-5
TGTGCCAGTAGTAACGGGATGCCCCAGCATTTT
CASSNGMPQHF
>-|TRBV18|-|TRBJ1-1
TGTGCCAGCTCGAGTTCTGCTAACACTGAAGCTTTCTTT
CASSSSANTEAFF
>-|TRBV28|-|TRBJ1-2
TGTGCCAGCAGTTTACCTAGTGGATCCCCAGCTAACTATGGCTACACCTTC
CASSLPSGSPANYGYTF
>-|TRBV6-6|few|TRBJ1-3
TGTGCCAGCAGTTACGTGACACCCTCTGGAAACACCATATATTTT
CASSYVTPSGNTIYF
>-|TRBV29-1|-|TRBJ2-2
TGCAGCGTTGAACCGAGCTCCGGGGAGCTGTTTTTT
CSVEPSSGELFF
>TRBD1|TRBV7-9|-|TRBJ1-4
TGTGCCAGCAGGAGGACAGGGAGGGATGAAAAACTGTTTTTT
CASRRTGRDEKLFF